This TCR beta chain was captured in a study of graft-versus-host responses after intestinal transplantation. Study context: Recipients received multivisceral, liver-intestinal, or isolated intestinal transplants. All recipients were given anti-thymocyte globulin induction, and tacrolimus and steroids were then administered for three to four years.

The CDR3 consists of 13 residues. Trimming took 8 bases from V and 6 from J; bases not matched to a gene: 5. CDR1 and CDR2 (germline): SGHDN, FVKESK. Profiled with immunoSEQ multiplex PCR; TCRdb holds only in-frame clones, not every one. Of about 2,000 clones listed, 86% are singletons. Lymphocytes (intraepithelial and lamina propria) were released by processing the graft tissue. The study's findings and limits: Allografts from individuals with graft-donor T cell macrochimerism displayed high graft-versus-host to host-versus-graft clonal ratios. GvH clones appeared in recipient marrow, some first in ileum or blood.

Points on this clone: What it binds is unknown.

The receptor was isolated from a human patient who received an intestinal transplant, so some T cells may come from the graft donor. This material consisted of ileum tissue, taken around nine weeks after transplant. The J gene is TRBJ2-3, the V gene TRBV14, with 10 nucleotides matching TRBD2. CDR3 sequence reads: CASGLAASDTQYF. CDR3 DNA sequence: TGTGCCAGCGGACTAGCGGCTAGTGATACGCAGTATTTT. Using reference TRBV14 and TRBJ2-3 for the parts outside the CDR3, the full variable domain is EAGVTQFPSHSVIEKGQTVTLRCDPISGHDNLYWYRRVMGKEIKFLLHFVKESKQDESGMPNNRFLAERTGGTYSTLKVQPAELEDSGVYFCASGLAASDTQYFGPGTRLTVL.